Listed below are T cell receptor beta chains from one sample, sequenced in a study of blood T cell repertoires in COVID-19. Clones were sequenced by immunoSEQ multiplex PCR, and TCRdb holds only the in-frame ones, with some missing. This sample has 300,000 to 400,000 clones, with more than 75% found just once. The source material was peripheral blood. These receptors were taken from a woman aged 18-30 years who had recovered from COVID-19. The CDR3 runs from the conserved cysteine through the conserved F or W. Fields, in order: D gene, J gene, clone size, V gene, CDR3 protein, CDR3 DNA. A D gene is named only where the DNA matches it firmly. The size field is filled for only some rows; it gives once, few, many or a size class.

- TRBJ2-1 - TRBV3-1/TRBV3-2 CASSRRGRNRDYNEQFF TGTGCCAGCAGCCGCAGGGGACGGAACAGAGATTACAATGAGCAGTTCTTC
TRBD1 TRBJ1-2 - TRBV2 CAIVQGTDYGYTF TGTGCCATTGTACAGGGGACAGACTATGGCTACACCTTC
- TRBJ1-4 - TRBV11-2 CASRRTGSVNEKLFF TGTGCCAGCAGACGAACAGGGTCAGTTAATGAAAAACTGTTTTTT
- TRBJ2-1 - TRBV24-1 CATSDSSASSYNEQFF TGTGCCACCAGTGACTCCAGCGCGAGCTCCTACAATGAGCAGTTCTTC
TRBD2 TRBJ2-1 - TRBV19 CASSTQGGRYEQFF TGTGCCAGTAGTACTCAGGGCGGGAGATATGAGCAGTTCTTC
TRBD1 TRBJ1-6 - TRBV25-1 CASSDRDREDSPLHF TGTGCCAGCAGTGACCGGGACAGGGAGGATTCACCCCTCCACTTT
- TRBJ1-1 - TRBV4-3 CASSQQLLSSTEAFF TGCGCCAGCAGCCAACAACTACTAAGCTCGACTGAAGCTTTCTTT
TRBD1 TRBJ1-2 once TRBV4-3 CASRPQTGLYGYTF TGCGCCAGCAGGCCACAGACAGGGCTCTACGGCTACACCTTC
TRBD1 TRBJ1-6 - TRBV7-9 CASSLANRGSPLHF TGTGCCAGCAGCTTAGCCAACAGGGGTTCACCCCTCCACTTT
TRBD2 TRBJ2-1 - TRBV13 CASSLASGSSYNEQFF TGTGCCAGCAGCTTAGCTAGCGGCAGCTCCTACAATGAGCAGTTCTTC
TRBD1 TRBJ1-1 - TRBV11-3 CASSLGGDRGTEAFF TGTGCCAGCAGCTTAGGGGGGGACAGGGGGACTGAAGCTTTCTTT
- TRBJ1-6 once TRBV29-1 CSVRTSSYNSPLHF TGCAGCGTTAGGACAAGCTCCTATAATTCACCCCTCCACTTT
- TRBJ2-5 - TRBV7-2 CASSTLGTGKETQYF TGTGCCAGCAGCACACTCGGGACTGGAAAAGAGACCCAGTACTTC
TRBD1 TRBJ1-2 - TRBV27 CASKPRGLYGYTF TGTGCCAGCAAACCCAGGGGGCTATATGGCTACACCTTC
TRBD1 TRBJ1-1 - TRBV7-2 CASSTNRGRVTEAFF TGTGCCAGCAGCACAAACAGGGGGCGCGTCACTGAAGCTTTCTTT
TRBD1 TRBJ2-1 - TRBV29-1 CSVTGTGAYNEQFF TGCAGCGTTACCGGGACAGGGGCCTACAATGAGCAGTTCTTC
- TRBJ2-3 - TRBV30 CAWTHSTDTQYF TGTGCCTGGACCCATAGCACAGATACGCAGTATTTT
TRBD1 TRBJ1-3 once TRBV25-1 CASSELGGQGISGNTIYF TGTGCCAGCAGTGAATTGGGGGGACAGGGAATCTCTGGAAACACCATATATTTT
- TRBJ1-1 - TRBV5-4 CASSLARSNTEAFF TGTGCCAGCAGCTTGGCCCGGTCGAACACTGAAGCTTTCTTT
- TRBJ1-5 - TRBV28 CASRRTGKGVDQPQHF TGTGCCAGCAGAAGAACAGGGAAGGGGGTAGATCAGCCCCAGCATTTT
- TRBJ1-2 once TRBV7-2 CASSLEGAIANYGYTF TGTGCCAGCAGCTTAGAAGGGGCAATAGCTAACTATGGCTACACCTTC
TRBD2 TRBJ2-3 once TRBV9 CASSASGATDTQYF TGTGCCAGCAGTGCTAGCGGGGCTACAGATACGCAGTATTTT
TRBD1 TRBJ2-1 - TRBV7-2 CASSFARDSNEQFF TGTGCCAGCAGCTTCGCCCGGGACAGCAATGAGCAGTTCTTC
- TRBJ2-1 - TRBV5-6 CASSLEGDITYNEQFF TGTGCCAGCAGCTTGGAGGGGGATATCACCTACAATGAGCAGTTCTTC
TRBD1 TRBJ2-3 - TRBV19 CASSRDRSTDTQYF TGTGCCAGTAGTAGGGACAGGAGCACAGATACGCAGTATTTT
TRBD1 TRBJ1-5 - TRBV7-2 CASSFNRGSNQPQHF TGTGCCAGCAGCTTTAACAGGGGGAGCAATCAGCCCCAGCATTTT
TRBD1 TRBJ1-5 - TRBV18 CASSPETGGRQPQHF TGTGCCAGCTCACCGGAGACAGGGGGACGTCAGCCCCAGCATTTT
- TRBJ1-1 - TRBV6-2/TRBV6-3 CASSSIGQLHTEAFF TGTGCCAGCAGTTCCATCGGACAGTTACACACTGAAGCTTTCTTT
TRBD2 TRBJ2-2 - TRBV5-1 CASSILAGEVTGELFF TGCGCCAGCAGCATCCTAGCGGGAGAGGTTACCGGGGAGCTGTTTTTT
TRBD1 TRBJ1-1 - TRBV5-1 CASSLEDRVRDTEAFF TGCGCCAGCAGCTTGGAGGACAGGGTGAGAGACACTGAAGCTTTCTTT
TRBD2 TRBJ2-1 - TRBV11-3 CASSGRIAGNLRGYNEQFF TGTGCCAGCAGCGGGCGAATAGCGGGGAACCTAAGAGGCTACAATGAGCAGTTCTTC
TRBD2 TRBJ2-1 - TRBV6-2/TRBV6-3 CASSYGTSIDEQFF TGTGCCAGCAGTTATGGGACTAGCATCGATGAGCAGTTCTTC
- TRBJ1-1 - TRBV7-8 CASSLRPGGYDEAFF TGTGCCAGCAGCTTACGTCCGGGGGGCTATGATGAAGCTTTCTTT
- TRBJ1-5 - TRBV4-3 CASSQVGGGQPQHF TGCGCCAGCAGCCAAGTTGGAGGAGGTCAGCCCCAGCATTTT
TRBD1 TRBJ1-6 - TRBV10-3 CAITLDRAGSPLHF TGTGCCATCACCCTGGACAGGGCGGGATCACCCCTCCACTTT
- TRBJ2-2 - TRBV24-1 CATTGNTNTGELFF TGTGCCACCACAGGGAACACGAACACCGGGGAGCTGTTTTTT
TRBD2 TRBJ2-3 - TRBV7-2 CASSSNQAGLDTQYF TGTGCCAGCAGCTCTAATCAAGCGGGATTAGATACGCAGTATTTT
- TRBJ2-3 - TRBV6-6 CASRTPEVATQYF TGTGCCAGCAGAACGCCCGAGGTAGCTACGCAGTATTTT
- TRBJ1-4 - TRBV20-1 CSASTDGGFGKLFF TGCAGTGCTAGTACCGACGGAGGGTTTGGAAAACTGTTTTTT
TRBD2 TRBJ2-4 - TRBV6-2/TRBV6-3 CASSYGLSGGLAKNIQYF TGTGCCAGCAGTTACGGTCTATCGGGGGGGCTAGCCAAAAACATTCAGTACTTC
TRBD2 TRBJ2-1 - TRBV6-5 CASSLGLVSYNEQFF TGTGCCAGCAGCTTGGGACTAGTTTCCTACAATGAGCAGTTCTTC
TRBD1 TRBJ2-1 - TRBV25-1 CASSETTGLWNEQFF TGTGCCAGCAGTGAGACGACAGGGCTGTGGAATGAGCAGTTCTTC
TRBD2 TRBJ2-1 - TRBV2 CASSPGGPWEQFF TGTGCCAGCAGCCCGGGGGGGCCATGGGAGCAGTTCTTC
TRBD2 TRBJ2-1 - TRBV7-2 CASSLQAGGSSTYNEQFF TGTGCCAGCAGCTTACAGGCGGGAGGTTCGTCCACCTACAATGAGCAGTTCTTC
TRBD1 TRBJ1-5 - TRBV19 CASRIGAGQGASRDQPQHF TGTGCCAGTAGGATCGGCGCGGGACAGGGGGCGAGTAGGGATCAGCCCCAGCATTTT
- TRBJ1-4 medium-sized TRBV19 CATLPGRGDEKLFF TGTGCCACTCTCCCGGGGAGGGGGGATGAAAAACTGTTTTTT
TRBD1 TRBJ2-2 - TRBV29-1 CSEPTGTEYTGELFF TGCAGCGAGCCAACCGGGACAGAGTACACCGGGGAGCTGTTTTTT
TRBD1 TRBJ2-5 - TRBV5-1 CASSFRQGSQETQYF TGCGCCAGCAGCTTCCGACAGGGGTCCCAAGAGACCCAGTACTTC
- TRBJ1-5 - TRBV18 CASSPLAGLNQPQHF TGTGCCAGCTCACCCCTGGCAGGGCTAAATCAGCCCCAGCATTTT